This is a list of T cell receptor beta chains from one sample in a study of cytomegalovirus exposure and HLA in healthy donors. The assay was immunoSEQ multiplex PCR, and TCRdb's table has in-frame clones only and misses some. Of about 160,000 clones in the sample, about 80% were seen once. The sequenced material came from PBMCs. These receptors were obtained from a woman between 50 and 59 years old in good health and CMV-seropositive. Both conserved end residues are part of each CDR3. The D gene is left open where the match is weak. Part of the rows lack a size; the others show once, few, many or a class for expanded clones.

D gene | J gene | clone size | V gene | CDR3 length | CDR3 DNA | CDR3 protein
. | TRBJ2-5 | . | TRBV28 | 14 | TGTGCCAGCAGTGCTCGAGGGAACCAAGAGACCCAGTACTTC | CASSARGNQETQYF
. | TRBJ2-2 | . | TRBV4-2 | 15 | TGTGCCAGCAGCCCGCGGGAAATGGGCACCGGGGAGCTGTTTTTT | CASSPREMGTGELFF
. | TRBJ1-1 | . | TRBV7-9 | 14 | TGTGCCAGCAGCTTTTTGAGGGAAAGTACTGAAGCTTTCTTT | CASSFLRESTEAFF
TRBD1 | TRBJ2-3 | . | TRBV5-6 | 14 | TGTGCCAGCACCCCAGGGGGTAGGGCAGATACGCAGTATTTT | CASTPGGRADTQYF
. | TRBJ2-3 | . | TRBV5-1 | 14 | TGCGCCAGCAGCAAGGCAGGGCTCACAGATACGCAGTATTTT | CASSKAGLTDTQYF
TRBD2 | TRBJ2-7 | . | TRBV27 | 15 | TGTGCCAGCAGTTTAATGGGCGGGAGGGCCTACGAGCAGTACTTC | CASSLMGGRAYEQYF
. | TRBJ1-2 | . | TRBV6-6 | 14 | TGTGCCAGCAGGCCAGAGGGTGGTGGTTATGGCTACACCTTC | CASRPEGGGYGYTF
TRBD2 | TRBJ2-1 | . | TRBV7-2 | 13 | TGTGCCAGCAGCTTAGAACTAGCGGGGGAGCAGTTCTTC | CASSLELAGEQFF
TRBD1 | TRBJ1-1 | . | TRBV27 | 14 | TGTGCCAGCACCCAGGGGGGTCAGAACACTGAAGCTTTCTTT | CASTQGGQNTEAFF
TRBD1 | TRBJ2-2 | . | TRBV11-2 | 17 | TGTGCCAGCAGCCCAGCGGACGGGACAGGGGCCACCGGGGAGCTGTTTTTT | CASSPADGTGATGELFF
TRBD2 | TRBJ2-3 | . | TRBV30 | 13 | TGTGCCTGGAGTGTGGGAGGGGCAGATACGCAGTATTTT | CAWSVGGADTQYF
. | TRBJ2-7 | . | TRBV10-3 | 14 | TGTGCCATCAGTGAATCACTAGTTTCCTACGAGCAGTACTTC | CAISESLVSYEQYF
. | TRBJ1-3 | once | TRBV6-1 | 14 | TGTGCCAGCAGTCCCCGATCTACTGGAAACACCATATATTTT | CASSPRSTGNTIYF
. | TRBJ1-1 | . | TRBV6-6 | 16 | TGTGCCAGCAGTTACTCAGGGGGAGCAGGGAACACTGAAGCTTTCTTT | CASSYSGGAGNTEAFF
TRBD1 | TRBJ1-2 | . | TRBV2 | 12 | TGTGCCAGCTCGGGACAGGGTTATGGCTACACCTTC | CASSGQGYGYTF
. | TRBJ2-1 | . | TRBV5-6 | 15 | TGTGCCAGCAGCTCCCAGGTCGTTTGGTACAATGAGCAGTTCTTC | CASSSQVVWYNEQFF
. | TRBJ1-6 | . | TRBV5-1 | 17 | TGCGCCAGCAGCCCATCCCCAGGGGCAGGGAGTAATTCACCCCTCCACTTT | CASSPSPGAGSNSPLHF
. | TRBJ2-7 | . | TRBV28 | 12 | TGTGCCAGCAGTTTTATATATTACGAGCAGTACTTC | CASSFIYYEQYF
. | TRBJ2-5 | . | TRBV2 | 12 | TGTGCCAGCAGTGATGGGAGGAAGACCCAGTACTTC | CASSDGRKTQYF
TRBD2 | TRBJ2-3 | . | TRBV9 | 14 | TGTGCCAGCAGCGTTAGCGGGAGCACAGATACGCAGTATTTT | CASSVSGSTDTQYF
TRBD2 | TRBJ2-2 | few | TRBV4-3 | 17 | TGCGCCAGCAGCCCCCTCCTAGCGGGTACGAACACCGGGGAGCTGTTTTTT | CASSPLLAGTNTGELFF
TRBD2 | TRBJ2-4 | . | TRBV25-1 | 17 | TGTGCCAGCAGTCGGGCGAATAGCGGGAGTGAGGGAAACATTCAGTACTTC | CASSRANSGSEGNIQYF
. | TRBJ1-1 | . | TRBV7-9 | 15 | TGTGCCAGCAGCTCCCTGACAGGTGCGAACACTGAAGCTTTCTTT | CASSSLTGANTEAFF
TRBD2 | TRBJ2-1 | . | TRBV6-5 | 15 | TGTGCCAGCAGACCTAGCGGGGGGGCTTACAATGAGCAGTTCTTC | CASRPSGGAYNEQFF
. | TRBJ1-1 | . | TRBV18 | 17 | TGTGCCAGCTCACCCGTGAGAGGGGGGGGTAGGAACACTGAAGCTTTCTTT | CASSPVRGGGRNTEAFF
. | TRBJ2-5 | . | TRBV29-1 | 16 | TGCAGCGTTGAAGTACGGCGGCTGGCGAGCCAAGAGACCCAGTACTTC | CSVEVRRLASQETQYF
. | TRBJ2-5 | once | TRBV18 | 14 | TGTGCCAGCTCACCAATGGGGGGACGGGAGACCCAGTACTTC | CASSPMGGRETQYF
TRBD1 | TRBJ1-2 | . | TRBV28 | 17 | TGTGCCAGCAGTTCTTGGAGGGGGCGGGAAACTAACTATGGCTACACCTTC | CASSSWRGRETNYGYTF
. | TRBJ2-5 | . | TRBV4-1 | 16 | TGCGCCAGCAGCCAAGGGGCTAGCGTGTTCCAAGAGACCCAGTACTTC | CASSQGASVFQETQYF
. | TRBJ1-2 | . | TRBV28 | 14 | TGTGCCAGCAGCCCTCGAGGCGGAGCCCTTGGCTACACCTTC | CASSPRGGALGYTF
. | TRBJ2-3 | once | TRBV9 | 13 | TGTGCCAGCAGCGGGAGGGAGATAGATACGCAGTATTTT | CASSGREIDTQYF
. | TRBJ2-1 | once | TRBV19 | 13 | TGTGCCAGTAGTTCGGTCCATTACAATGAGCAGTTCTTC | CASSSVHYNEQFF
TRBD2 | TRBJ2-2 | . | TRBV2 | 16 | TGTGCCAGCAGTTACATAGCGGGGGCGTACAGGGGAGAGCTGTTTTTT | CASSYIAGAYRGELFF
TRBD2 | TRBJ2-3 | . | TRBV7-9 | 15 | TGTGCCAGCAGCTTCAGCGGGGCCAGGGCAGATACGCAGTATTTT | CASSFSGARADTQYF
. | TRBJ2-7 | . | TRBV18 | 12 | TGTGCCAGCTCATCCACTTTGCACGAGCAGTACTTC | CASSSTLHEQYF
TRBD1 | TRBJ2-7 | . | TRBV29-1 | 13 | TGCAGCGGTGGGACAGGATTAGCCTACGAGCAGTACTTC | CSGGTGLAYEQYF
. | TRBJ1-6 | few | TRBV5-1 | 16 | TGCGCCTCTATGGAGGGACGTCACGGTCCACATTCACCCCTCCACTTT | CASMEGRHGPHSPLHF
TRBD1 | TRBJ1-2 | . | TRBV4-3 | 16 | TGCGCCAGCAGCCAGACCGGGACAGGGGCCAACTATGGCTACACCTTC | CASSQTGTGANYGYTF
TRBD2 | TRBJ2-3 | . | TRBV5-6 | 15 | TGTGCCAGCAGACGGACTAGCGGTAACACAGATACGCAGTATTTT | CASRRTSGNTDTQYF
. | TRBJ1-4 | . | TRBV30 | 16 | TGTGCCTGCCCTCTGACTCGGGGTAGGGAGGGGGAAAAACTGTTTTTT | CACPLTRGREGEKLFF
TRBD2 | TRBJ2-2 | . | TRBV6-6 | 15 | TGTGCCAGCAGAGAAAAGGGACTAGTGCTGGGGGAGCTGTTTTTT | CASREKGLVLGELFF
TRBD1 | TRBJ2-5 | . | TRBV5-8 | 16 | TGTGCCAGCCTCGGACAGGCTGGGGTTGGACAAGAGACCCAGTACTTC | CASLGQAGVGQETQYF